The 9 T cell receptor beta chains given below trace back to one sample, sequenced in a study of blood T cell repertoires in COVID-19. This table comes from immunoSEQ multiplex PCR, and its TCRdb copy is limited to in-frame clones, with some not included. This table has more than 85,000 clones, over 70% appearing once. The sample consisted of peripheral blood. The receptors were gathered from a man aged 65 to 85 with acute or convalescent COVID-19.

This sequence joins TRBV24-1 and TRBJ2-1, with 8 bases identical to TRBD2. CDR3 length: 17 amino acids. The germline V gene encodes CDR1 KGHDR and CDR2 SFDVKD. V shed 1 base, J shed 7 bases, and the junction held 11 bases outside the gene matches. The CDR3 DNA reads TGTGCCACCAGTGATTTAAGCGGGAGTGGTTTTGGGAATGAGCAGTTCTTC. As protein: CATSDLSGSGFGNEQFF.

The CDR3 DNA sequence: TGTGCCAGCAGCTTAGCCAGGGTTGACAATCAGCCCCAGCATTTT. It is translated as CASSLARVDNQPQHF. V gene TRBV7-2 combines with J gene TRBJ1-5, with a tentative D call TRBD1 (5 bases). Trimming pared 0 bases from V and 3 bases from J, leaving 9 bases between. The V gene's germline CDR1 is SGHTA and CDR2 FQGNSA. The CDR3 totals 15 residues.

The rearrangement joins TRBV12-5 to TRBJ2-7, with a weak D call TRBD2 (5 bases). The germline V and J ends were trimmed by 1 base and 3 bases, with 19 bases remaining between them. The germline CDR1 and CDR2 sequences are LGHNT and FRNRAP. This CDR3 is built from 17 residues. This chain's CDR3 is CASGLDADYTNGYEQYF. The CDR3 nucleotides are TGTGCTAGTGGTTTGGACGCCGACTATACGAACGGCTACGAGCAGTACTTC.

The rearrangement joins TRBV10-1 to TRBJ1-5; TRBD1 is a possible D gene (6 bases). Trimming cost V 2 bases and J 5 bases, with 22 bases left between them. Germline CDR1 WNHNN, CDR2 SYGVQD (reference sequence). The CDR3 is 18 residues long. CDR3 sequence reads: CASSEPDRPNITDQPQHF. The CDR3 DNA is TGCGCCAGCAGTGAGCCCGACAGGCCCAATATTACCGATCAGCCCCAGCATTTT.

The V call is TRBV4-3, the J call TRBJ2-7; TRBD2 matches at 7 bases. Germline lookup yields CDR1 LGHNA and CDR2 YSLEER. This CDR3 has 13 residues. Trimming at V came to 1 base and at J to 4 bases, leaving 1 base not matched to a gene. This CDR3 reads CASSQVGGYEQYF. In nucleotides, the CDR3 is TGCGCCAGCAGCCAAGTGGGAGGGTACGAGCAGTACTTC.

A few counts support this clone. The genes are TRBV10-3 and TRBJ1-2; TRBD1 matches at 7 bases. V was clipped by 4 bases and J by 5 bases; unmatched bases: 4. The CDR3 has 13 residues. Germline-derived CDR1 and CDR2 are ENHRY and SYGVKD. CDR3 in DNA: TGTGCCATCAGTGCCGGGACAGATTATGGCTACACCTTC. It specifies CAISAGTDYGYTF.

J is TRBJ2-7 and V is TRBV2; tentative D call: TRBD2 (5 bases). The CDR3 totals 12 residues. Germline V gives CDR1 SNHLY, CDR2 FYNNEI. The ends were cut back, 6 bases at V and 5 bases at J, with 11 bases in the middle. CDR3 bases: TGTGCCAGCAGCCGGGATTCCGACGAGCAGTACTTC. Protein product: CASSRDSDEQYF.

The rearrangement joins TRBV9 to TRBJ2-7; D is unresolved. Germline V gene data show CDR1 as SGDLS and CDR2 as YYNGEE. V lost 2 bases and J 5 bases, leaving 11 bases between the germline ends. The CDR3 has 13 residues. The CDR3 DNA reads as TGTGCCAGCAGCGTGTCCCTTTCCCACGAGCAGTACTTC. Translated: CASSVSLSHEQYF.

In this sample, this clone turned up a few times. The CDR3 is CASSPQGDYNQPQHF. CDR3 nucleotides: TGTGCCAGCTCACCTCAAGGGGATTACAATCAGCCCCAGCATTTT. The chain has TRBV18 and TRBJ1-5; D may be TRBD1 (5 bases). The germline CDR1 and CDR2 sequences are KGHSH and LQKENI. Trimming cost V 3 bases and J 3 bases, with 12 bases left between them. The CDR3 covers 15 residues.